Described below is a single T cell receptor beta chain sequence and its context. This CDR3 spans 14 amino acids. From germline, CDR1 is MGHRA and CDR2 YSYEKL. The V and J ends lost 1 base and 0 bases respectively, with 4 bases between them. Graves' hyperthyroidism showing no ophthalmopathy progression within 18 months was considered stable. For the diagnoses, clinical symptoms, serum thyroxine and TRAb, thyroid ultrasound and orbital computed tomography were used. These data originate in a study of T cells in Graves' hyperthyroidism and ophthalmopathy. Background on the study: Peripheral blood sampling occurred at initial diagnosis, before any treatment.

RNA transcripts yielded amplified TCR beta CDR3 regions. The study used the HTBI primer set for a first-round RT-PCR of the TCR CDR3. Each CDR3 protein gets one entry after TCRdb re-called the multiplex PCR reads with MiXCR. The profile shows roughly 720,000 distinct CDR3 sequences, 17% of them singletons. The sample taken for sequencing was blood. The source is a man in his fifties with Graves' hyperthyroidism. The J gene is TRBJ1-5, the V gene TRBV4-1, with no clear D. The CDR3 sequence: CASSQVVSNQPQHF. For the CDR3, the DNA is TGCGCCAGCAGCCAAGTCGTTAGCAATCAGCCCCAGCATTTT.